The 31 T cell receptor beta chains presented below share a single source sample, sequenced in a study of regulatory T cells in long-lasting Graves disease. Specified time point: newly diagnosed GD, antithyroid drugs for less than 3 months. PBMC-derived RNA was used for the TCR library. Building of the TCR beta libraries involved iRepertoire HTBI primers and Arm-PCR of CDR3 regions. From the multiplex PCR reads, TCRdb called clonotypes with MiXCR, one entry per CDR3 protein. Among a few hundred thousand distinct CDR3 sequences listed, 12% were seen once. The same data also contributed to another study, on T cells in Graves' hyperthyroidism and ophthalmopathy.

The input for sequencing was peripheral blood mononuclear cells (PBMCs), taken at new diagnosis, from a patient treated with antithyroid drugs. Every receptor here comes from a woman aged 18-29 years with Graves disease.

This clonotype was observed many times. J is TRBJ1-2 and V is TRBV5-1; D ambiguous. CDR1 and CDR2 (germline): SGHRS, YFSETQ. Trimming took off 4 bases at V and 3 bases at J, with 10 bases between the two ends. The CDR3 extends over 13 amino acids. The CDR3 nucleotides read TGCGCCAGCAGCCTGAGGACTGACTATGGCTACACCTTC. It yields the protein CASSLRTDYGYTF.

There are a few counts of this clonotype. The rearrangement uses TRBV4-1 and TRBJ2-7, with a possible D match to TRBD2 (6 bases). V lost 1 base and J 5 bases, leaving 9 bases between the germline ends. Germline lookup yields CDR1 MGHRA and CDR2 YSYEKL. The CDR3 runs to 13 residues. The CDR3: CASSQALAHEQYF. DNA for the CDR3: TGCGCCAGCAGCCAAGCACTAGCCCACGAGCAGTACTTC.

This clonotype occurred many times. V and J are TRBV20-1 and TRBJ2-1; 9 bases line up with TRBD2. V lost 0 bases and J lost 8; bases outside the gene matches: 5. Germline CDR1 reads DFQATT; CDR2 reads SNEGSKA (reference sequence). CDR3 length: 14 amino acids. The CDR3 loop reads CSARDRGGADEQFF. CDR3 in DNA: TGCAGTGCTAGAGACCGCGGGGGGGCGGATGAGCAGTTCTTC.

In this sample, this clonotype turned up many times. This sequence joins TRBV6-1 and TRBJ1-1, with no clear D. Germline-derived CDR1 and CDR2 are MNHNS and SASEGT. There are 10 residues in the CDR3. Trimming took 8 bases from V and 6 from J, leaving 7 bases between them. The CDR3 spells CASGLAEAFF. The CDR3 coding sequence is TGTGCCAGCGGATTGGCTGAAGCTTTCTTT.

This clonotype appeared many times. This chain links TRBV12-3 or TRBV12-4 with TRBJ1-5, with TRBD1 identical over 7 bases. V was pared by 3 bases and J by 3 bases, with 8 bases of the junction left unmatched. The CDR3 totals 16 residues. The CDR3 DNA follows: TGTGCCAGCAGTTTGGCCGACAGGGTTACCAATCAGCCCCAGCATTTT. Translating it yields CASSLADRVTNQPQHF.

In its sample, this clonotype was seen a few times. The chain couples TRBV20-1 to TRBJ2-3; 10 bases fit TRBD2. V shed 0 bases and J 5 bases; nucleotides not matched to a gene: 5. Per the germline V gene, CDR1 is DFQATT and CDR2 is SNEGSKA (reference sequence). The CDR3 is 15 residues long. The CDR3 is CSARDWGLALDTQYF. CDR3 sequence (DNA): TGCAGTGCTAGAGATTGGGGACTAGCGCTAGATACGCAGTATTTT.

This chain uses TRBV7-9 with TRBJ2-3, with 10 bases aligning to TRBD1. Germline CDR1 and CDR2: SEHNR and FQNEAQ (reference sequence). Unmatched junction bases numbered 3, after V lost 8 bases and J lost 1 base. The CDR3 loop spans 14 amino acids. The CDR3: CASLTGGGTDTQYF. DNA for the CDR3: TGTGCCAGCCTGACAGGGGGCGGCACAGATACGCAGTATTTT.

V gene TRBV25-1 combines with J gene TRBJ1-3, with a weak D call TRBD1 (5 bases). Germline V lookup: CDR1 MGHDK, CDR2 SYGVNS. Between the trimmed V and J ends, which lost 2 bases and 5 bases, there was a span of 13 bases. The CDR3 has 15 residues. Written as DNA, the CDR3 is TGTGCCAGCAGTGAAGCCGACAGCGGACGAAACACCATATATTTT. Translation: CASSEADSGRNTIYF.

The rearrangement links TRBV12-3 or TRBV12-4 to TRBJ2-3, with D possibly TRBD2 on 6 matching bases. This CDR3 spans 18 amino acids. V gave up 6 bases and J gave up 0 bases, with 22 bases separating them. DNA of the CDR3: TGTGCCAGCAGAGGGCGGGACGACTGGGGGGAAAGCACAGATACGCAGTATTTT. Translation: CASRGRDDWGESTDTQYF.

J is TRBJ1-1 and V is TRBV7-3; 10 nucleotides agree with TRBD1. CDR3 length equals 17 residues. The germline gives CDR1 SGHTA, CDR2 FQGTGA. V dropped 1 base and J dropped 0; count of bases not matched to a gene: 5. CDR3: CASSLRQGARMNTEAFF. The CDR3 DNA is TGTGCCAGCAGCTTAAGACAGGGGGCGAGGATGAACACTGAAGCTTTCTTT. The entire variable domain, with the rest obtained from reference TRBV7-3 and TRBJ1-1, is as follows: GAGVSQTPSNKVTEKGKYVELRCDPISGHTALYWYRQSLGQGPEFLIYFQGTGAADDSGLPNDRFFAVRPEGSVSTLKIQRTERGDSAVYLCASSLRQGARMNTEAFFGQGTRLTVV.

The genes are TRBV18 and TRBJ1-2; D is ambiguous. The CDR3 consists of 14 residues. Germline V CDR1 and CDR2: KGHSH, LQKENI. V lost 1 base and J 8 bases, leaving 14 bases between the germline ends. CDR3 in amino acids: CASSPRDKLRGYTF. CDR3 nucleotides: TGTGCCAGCTCACCACGAGACAAGCTTAGGGGCTACACCTTC.

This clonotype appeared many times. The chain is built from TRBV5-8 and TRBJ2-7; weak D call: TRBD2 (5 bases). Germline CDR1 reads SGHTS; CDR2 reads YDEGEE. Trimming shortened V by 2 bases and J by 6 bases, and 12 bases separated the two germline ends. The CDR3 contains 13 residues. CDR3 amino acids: CASSFSPRGEQYV. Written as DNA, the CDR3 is TGTGCCAGCAGCTTTAGCCCCCGGGGCGAGCAGTACGTC.

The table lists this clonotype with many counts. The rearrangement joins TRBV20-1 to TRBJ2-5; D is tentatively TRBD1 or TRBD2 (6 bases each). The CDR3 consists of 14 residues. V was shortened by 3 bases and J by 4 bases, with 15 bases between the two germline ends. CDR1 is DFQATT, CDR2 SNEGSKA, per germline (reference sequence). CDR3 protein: CSASRGAIGETQYF. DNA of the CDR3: TGCAGTGCTAGTAGGGGGGCGATAGGAGAGACCCAGTACTTC.

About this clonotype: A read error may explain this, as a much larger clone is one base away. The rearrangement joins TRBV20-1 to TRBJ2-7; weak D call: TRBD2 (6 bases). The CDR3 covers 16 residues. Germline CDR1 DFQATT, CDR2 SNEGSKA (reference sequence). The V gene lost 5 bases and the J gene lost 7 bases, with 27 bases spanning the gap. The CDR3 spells CSAAAVGSGVYNEQYF. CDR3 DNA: TGCAGTGCTGCCGCCGTGGGTAGCGGAGTCTACAATGAGCAGTACTTC.

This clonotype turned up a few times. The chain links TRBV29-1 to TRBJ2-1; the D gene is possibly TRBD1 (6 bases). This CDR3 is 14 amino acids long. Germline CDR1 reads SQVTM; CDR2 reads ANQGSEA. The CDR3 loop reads CGARRVQGYNEQFF. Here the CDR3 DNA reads TGCGGCGCAAGGCGGGTTCAGGGGTACAATGAGCAGTTCTTC.

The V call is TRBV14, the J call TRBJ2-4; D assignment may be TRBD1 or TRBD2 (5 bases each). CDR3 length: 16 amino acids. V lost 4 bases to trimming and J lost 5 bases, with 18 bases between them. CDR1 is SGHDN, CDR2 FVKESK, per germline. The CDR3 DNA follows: TGTGCCAGCAGCCTCATTAGACCGGGACGCCAAAACATTCAGTACTTC. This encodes CASSLIRPGRQNIQYF. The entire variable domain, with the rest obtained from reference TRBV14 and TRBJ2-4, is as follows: EAGVTQFPSHSVIEKGQTVTLRCDPISGHDNLYWYRRVMGKEIKFLLHFVKESKQDESGMPNNRFLAERTGGTYSTLKVQPAELEDSGVYFCASSLIRPGRQNIQYFGAGTRLSVL.

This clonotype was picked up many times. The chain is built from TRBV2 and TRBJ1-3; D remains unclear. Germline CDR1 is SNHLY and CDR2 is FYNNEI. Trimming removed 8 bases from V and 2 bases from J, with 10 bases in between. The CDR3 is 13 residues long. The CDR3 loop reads CASSDIAGNTIYF. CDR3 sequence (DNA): TGTGCCAGCTCTGACATCGCTGGAAACACCATATATTTT.

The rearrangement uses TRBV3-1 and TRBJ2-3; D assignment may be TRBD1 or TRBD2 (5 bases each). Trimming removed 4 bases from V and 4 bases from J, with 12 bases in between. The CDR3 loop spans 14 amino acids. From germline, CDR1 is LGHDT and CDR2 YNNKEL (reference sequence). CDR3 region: CASSRGGLSDTQYF. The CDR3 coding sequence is TGTGCCAGCAGCCGGGGCGGGCTATCAGATACGCAGTATTTT.

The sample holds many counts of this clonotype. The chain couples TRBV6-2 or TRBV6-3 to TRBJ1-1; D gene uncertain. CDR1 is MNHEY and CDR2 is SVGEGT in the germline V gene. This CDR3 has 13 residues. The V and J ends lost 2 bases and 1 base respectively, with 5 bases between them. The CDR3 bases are TGTGCCAGCAGTTACAGGAAGAACACTGAAGCTTTCTTT. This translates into CASSYRKNTEAFF.

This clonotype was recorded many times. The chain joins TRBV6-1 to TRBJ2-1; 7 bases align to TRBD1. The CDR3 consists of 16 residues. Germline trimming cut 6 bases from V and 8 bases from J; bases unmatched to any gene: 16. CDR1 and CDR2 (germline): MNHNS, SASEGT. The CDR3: CASSYVVGQHRDEQFF. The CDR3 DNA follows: TGTGCCAGCAGCTATGTTGTGGGACAGCACCGGGATGAGCAGTTCTTC.

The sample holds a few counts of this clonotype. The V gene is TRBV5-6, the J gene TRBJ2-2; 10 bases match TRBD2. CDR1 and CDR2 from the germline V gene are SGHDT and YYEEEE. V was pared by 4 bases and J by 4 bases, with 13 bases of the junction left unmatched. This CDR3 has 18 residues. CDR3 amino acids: CASSAGFKREGRTGELFF. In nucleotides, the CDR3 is TGTGCCAGCAGCGCGGGTTTTAAGCGGGAGGGCCGCACCGGGGAGCTGTTTTTT.

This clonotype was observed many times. The CDR3 protein is CSARGGGNYGYTF. CDR3 nucleotides: TGCAGTGCCCGAGGGGGGGGTAACTATGGCTACACCTTC. This sequence joins TRBV20-1 and TRBJ1-2, with D tentatively TRBD1 (6 bases). V lost 6 bases and J lost 1, with 12 bases in between. The germline gives CDR1 DFQATT, CDR2 SNEGSKA (reference sequence). The CDR3 contains 13 residues.

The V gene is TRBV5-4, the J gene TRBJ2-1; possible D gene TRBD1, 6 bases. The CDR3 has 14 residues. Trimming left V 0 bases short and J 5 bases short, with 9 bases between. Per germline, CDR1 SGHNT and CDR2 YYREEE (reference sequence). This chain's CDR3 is CASSLGAGDNEQFF. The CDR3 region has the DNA TGTGCCAGCAGCTTGGGCGCAGGGGACAATGAGCAGTTCTTC. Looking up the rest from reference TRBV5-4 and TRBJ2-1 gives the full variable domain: ETGVTQSPTHLIKTRGQQVTLRCSSQSGHNTVSWYQQALGQGPQFIFQYYREEENGRGNFPPRFSGLQFPNYSSELNVNALELDDSALYLCASSLGAGDNEQFFGPGTRLTVL.

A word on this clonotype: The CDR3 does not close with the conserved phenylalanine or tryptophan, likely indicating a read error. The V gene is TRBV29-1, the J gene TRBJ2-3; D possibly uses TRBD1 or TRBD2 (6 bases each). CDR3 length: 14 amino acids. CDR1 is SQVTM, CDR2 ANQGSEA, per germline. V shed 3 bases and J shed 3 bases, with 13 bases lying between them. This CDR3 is CSVDTGALTDTQYS. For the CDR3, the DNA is TGCAGCGTTGACACGGGGGCCCTAACAGATACGCAGTATTCT.

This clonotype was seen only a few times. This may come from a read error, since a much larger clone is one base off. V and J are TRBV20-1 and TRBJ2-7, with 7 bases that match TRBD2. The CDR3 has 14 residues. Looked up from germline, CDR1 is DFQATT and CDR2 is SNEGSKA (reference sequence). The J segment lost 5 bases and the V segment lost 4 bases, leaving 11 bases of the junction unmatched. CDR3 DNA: TGCAGTGCTATGGGGGTGGGGGGGTACCACGAGCAGTACGTC. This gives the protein CSAMGVGGYHEQYV.

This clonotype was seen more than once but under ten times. In DNA, the CDR3 is TGCAGTGCTAGAACGGACTATAGCAATCAGCCCCAGCATTTT. Translating gives CSARTDYSNQPQHF. The chain combines TRBV20-1 with TRBJ1-5; no definite D call. Per germline, CDR1 DFQATT and CDR2 SNEGSKA (reference sequence). The CDR3 contains 14 residues. Trimming cost V 2 bases and J 0 bases, with 8 bases left between them.

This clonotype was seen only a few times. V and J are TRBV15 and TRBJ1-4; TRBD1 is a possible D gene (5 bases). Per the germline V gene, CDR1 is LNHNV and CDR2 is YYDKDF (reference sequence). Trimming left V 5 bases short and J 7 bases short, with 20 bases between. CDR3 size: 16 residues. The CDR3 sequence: CATSPIFRQGIEKLFF. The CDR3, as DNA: TGTGCCACCAGCCCGATATTCCGGCAGGGTATTGAAAAACTGTTTTTT.

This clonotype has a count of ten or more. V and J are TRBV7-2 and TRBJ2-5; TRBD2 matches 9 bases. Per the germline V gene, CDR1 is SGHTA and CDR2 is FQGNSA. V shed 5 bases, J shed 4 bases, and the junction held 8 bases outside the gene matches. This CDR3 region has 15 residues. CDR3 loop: CASSASGGSGETQYF. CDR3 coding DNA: TGTGCCAGCAGCGCCAGCGGGGGGAGCGGAGAGACCCAGTACTTC.

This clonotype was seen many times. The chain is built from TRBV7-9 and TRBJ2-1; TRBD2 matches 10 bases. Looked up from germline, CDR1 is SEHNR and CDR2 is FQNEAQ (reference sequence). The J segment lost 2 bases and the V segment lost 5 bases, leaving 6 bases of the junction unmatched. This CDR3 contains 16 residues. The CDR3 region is CASSAFLAGAYNEQFF. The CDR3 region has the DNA TGTGCCAGCAGCGCCTTCCTAGCGGGGGCCTACAATGAGCAGTTCTTC.

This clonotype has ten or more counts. CDR3 in amino acids: CASSLWGGTLGGANVLTF. CDR3 nucleotides: TGTGCCAGCAGTTTATGGGGCGGGACCTTGGGTGGGGCCAACGTCCTGACTTTC. The chain has TRBV28 and TRBJ2-6, with D perhaps TRBD2 (6 bases). The CDR3 has 18 residues. Germline V gene sequence: CDR1 MDHEN, CDR2 SYDVKM. V was trimmed by 0 bases and J by 3 bases, leaving 15 bases between them. The full variable domain, in which reference TRBV28 and TRBJ2-6 provide the parts outside the CDR3, is DVKVTQSSRYLVKRTGEKVFLECVQDMDHENMFWYRQDPGLGLRLIYFSYDVKMKEKGDIPEGYSVSREKKERFSLILESASTNQTSMYLCASSLWGGTLGGANVLTFGAGSRLTVL.

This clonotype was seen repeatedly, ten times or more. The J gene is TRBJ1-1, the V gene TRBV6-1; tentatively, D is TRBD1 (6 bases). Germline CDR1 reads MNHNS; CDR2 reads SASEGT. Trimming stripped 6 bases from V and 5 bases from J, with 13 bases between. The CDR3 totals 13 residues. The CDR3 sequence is CASRGYRETEAFF. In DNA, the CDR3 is TGTGCCAGCAGGGGGTACAGGGAGACTGAAGCTTTCTTT.